This T cell receptor (beta chain) comes out of a study of shared clonotypes between healthy human individuals. Study-wide findings and caveats: Among the subsets, naive ones generally showed larger estimated richness than memory ones.

To note about this clone: Its specificity is not known.

V was shortened by 0 bases and J by 7 bases, with 12 bases between the two germline ends. The CDR3 has 13 amino acids. CDR1 SQVTM and CDR2 ANQGSEA come from the germline V gene. The material for each subset, its genomic DNA, was split evenly across several immunoSEQ plates. TCRdb's table, derived via immunoSEQ multiplex PCR, lists solely in-frame clones and lacks some. The repertoire consists of 180,000 or so clones, with roughly 91% occurring once and the leading ten covering 0.067%. Donors included only healthy HIV-negative adults lacking recent acute infections or vaccinations. Partitioning of CD4+ cells yielded a CD45RA+ naive subset and a CD45RA-negative memory subset.

The gene calls are TRBV29-1 and TRBJ2-5, with no clear D. The source is a woman younger than 45 in good health. The specimen sequenced was naive CD4+ T cells sorted from blood. The subset: CD45RA+ positively selected. The CDR3 DNA reads as TGCAGCGTTGAAGACCCCGGCTCCAGGACCCAGTACTTC. As protein: CSVEDPGSRTQYF.